The present entry profiles one T cell receptor beta chain with its context. No antigen is known for it. The sample is drawn from a study of PD-1 blockade in classical Hodgkin lymphoma. Findings and limits, study-wide: No one has yet defined what causes the repertoire differences, which may be disease activity or prior therapy. A reduction in baseline TCR diversity was reportedly seen in newly diagnosed patients relative to healthy donors.

The data were produced by immunoSEQ multiplex PCR, yet TCRdb's version contains in-frame clones alone and is incomplete. The sample consists of over 60,000 clones, roughly 93% of them appearing once. Time point described: newly diagnosed, previously untreated cHL patient sample. The comparison group had newly diagnosed, previously untreated classical Hodgkin lymphoma. Trimming removed 3 bases from V and 1 base from J, with 13 bases in between. The CDR3 is 15 residues long. Germline V gives CDR1 KGHSH, CDR2 LQKENI. Sequencing was performed on peripheral blood mononuclear cells (PBMCs). The TCR originated in a human donor with classical Hodgkin lymphoma. The genes are TRBV18 and TRBJ2-7; D not certain. For the CDR3, the DNA is TGTGCCAGCTCACCCCTTCTGGTGGCGTCCTACGAGCAGTACTTC. Translated, it gives CASSPLLVASYEQYF.